The T cell receptor (beta chain) under discussion was sequenced for a study of shared clonotypes between healthy human individuals. The wider study: The plates for each donor numbered three CD4 naive, three CD4 memory, two CD8 naive and one CD8 memory. Whole-study findings and limits: Deeper or shallower sequencing was expected to change how clonotypes are shared among donors. Rarefaction curves obtained for sorted subsets showed sequencing incomplete despite large depth.

As to this clone: The antigen is unknown.

It was CD45RO-negative cells, positively selected for CCR7, that made up naive CD8 cells, with terminally differentiated effector memory CD45RA+ cells excluded. It was across several immunoSEQ plates that each subset's genomic DNA was evenly split. Sequencing used immunoSEQ multiplex PCR; TCRdb keeps in-frame clones, though not all of them. The sample gives roughly 2,000,000 clones, roughly 95% of which show up once; less than 2% is in the top ten. The CDR3 has 15 residues. V was cut by 0 bases and J by 3 bases, with 10 bases left in between. Germline CDR1 is SEHNR and CDR2 is FQNEAQ (reference sequence).

V is TRBV7-9 and J is TRBJ2-3; tentative D call: TRBD2 (5 bases). Source material: naive CD8+ T cells from PBMCs. This TCR came from a man between 18 and 29 years old in good health. Some clones in this sample may be carry-over from other donors' samples. CDR3 region: CASSLAGEETDTQYF. CDR3 nucleotides: TGTGCCAGCAGCTTAGCGGGAGAGGAGACAGATACGCAGTATTTT.